This T cell receptor (beta chain) was recorded in a study of control samples from healthy donors and cancer patients. Germline loops: CDR1 GTSNPN, CDR2 SVGIG (reference sequence). The germline V and J ends were trimmed by 7 bases and 10 bases, with 26 bases remaining between them. The CDR3 totals 16 residues. Data came from immunoSEQ multiplex PCR; TCRdb stores just in-frame clones and leaves some out. This table has approximately 97,000 clones, over 85% appearing once. This receptor was identified in a human donor in good health. The donor label of this sample is uncertain. V and J are TRBV30 and TRBJ1-6, with D perhaps matching TRBD1 (5 bases). The sample was blood. CDR3: CAFTLRTGTETSPLHF. CDR3 coding DNA: TGTGCCTTCACGCTACGGACCGGGACGGAGACGTCACCCCTCCACTTT.